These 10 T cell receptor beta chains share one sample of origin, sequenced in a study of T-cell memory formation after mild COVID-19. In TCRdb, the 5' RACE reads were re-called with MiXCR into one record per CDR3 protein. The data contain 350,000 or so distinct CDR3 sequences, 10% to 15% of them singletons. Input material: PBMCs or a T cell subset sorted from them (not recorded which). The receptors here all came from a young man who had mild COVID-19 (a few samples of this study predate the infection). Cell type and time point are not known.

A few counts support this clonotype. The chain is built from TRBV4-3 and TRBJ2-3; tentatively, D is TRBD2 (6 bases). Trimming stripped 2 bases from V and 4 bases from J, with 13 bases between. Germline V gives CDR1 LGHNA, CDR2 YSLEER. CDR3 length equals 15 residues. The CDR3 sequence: CASSQISGEADTQYF. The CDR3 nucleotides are TGCGCCAGCAGCCAAATTAGCGGAGAGGCAGATACGCAGTATTTT.

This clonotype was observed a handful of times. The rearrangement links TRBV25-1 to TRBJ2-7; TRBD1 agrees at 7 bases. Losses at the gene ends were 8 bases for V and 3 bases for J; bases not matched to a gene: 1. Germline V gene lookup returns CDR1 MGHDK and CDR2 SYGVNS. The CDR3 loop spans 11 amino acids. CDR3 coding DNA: TGTGCCAGCGGGGACAGCTACGAGCAGTACTTC. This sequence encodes CASGDSYEQYF.

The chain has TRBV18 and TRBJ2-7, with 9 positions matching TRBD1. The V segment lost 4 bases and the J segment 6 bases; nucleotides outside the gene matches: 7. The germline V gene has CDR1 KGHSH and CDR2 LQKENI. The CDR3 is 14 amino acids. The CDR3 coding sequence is TGTGCCAGCTCACGAAGAGACAGGGGGGGCGAGCAGTACGTC. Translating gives CASSRRDRGGEQYV.

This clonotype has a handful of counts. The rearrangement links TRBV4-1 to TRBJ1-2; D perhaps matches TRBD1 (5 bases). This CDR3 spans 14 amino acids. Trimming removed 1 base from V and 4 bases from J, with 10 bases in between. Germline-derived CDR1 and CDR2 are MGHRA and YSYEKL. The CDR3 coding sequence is TGCGCCAGCAGCCAAGGAGGGGAAGGCTATGGCTACACCTTC. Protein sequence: CASSQGGEGYGYTF.

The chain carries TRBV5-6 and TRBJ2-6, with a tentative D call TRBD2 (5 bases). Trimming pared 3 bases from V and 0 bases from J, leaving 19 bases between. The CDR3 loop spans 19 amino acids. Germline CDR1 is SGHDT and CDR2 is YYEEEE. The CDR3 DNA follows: TGTGCCAGCAGCTCAGTCGGGATGGACTTGCTCTCTGGGGCCAACGTCCTGACTTTC. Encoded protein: CASSSVGMDLLSGANVLTF.

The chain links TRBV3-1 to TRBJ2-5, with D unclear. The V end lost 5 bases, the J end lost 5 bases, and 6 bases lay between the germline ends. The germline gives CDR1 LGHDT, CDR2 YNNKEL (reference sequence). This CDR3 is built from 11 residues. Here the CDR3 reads CASSEAETQYF. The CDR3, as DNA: TGTGCCAGCAGCGAGGCGGAGACCCAGTACTTC.

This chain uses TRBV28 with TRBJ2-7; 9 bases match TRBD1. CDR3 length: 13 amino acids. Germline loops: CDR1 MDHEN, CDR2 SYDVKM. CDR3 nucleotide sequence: TGTGACAGCAGTAGACAGGGGGCCTACGAGCAGTACGTC. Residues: CDSSRQGAYEQYV.

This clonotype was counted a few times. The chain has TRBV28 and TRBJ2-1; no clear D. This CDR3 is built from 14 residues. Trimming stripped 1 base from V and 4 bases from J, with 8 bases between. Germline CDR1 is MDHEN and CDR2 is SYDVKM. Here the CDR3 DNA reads TGTGCCAGCAGTTTATCTAGGGAATACAATGAGCAGTTCTTC. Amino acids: CASSLSREYNEQFF.

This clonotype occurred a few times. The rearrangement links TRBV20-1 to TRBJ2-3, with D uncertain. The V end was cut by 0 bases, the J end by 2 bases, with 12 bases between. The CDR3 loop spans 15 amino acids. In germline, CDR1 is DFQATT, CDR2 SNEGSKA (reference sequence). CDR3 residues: CSARDPLRSTDTQYF. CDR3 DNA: TGCAGTGCTAGAGATCCGCTCCGCTCCACAGATACGCAGTATTTT.

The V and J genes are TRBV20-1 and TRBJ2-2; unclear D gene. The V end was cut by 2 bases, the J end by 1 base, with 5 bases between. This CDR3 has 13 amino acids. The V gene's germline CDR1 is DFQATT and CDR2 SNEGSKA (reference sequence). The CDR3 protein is CSARPENTGELFF. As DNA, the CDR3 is TGCAGTGCTAGACCAGAGAACACCGGGGAGCTGTTTTTT.